This TCR beta chain was sequenced during a study of cytomegalovirus exposure and HLA in healthy donors. From germline, CDR1 is LGHNA and CDR2 YSLEER. V lost 0 bases to trimming and J lost 4 bases; unmatched junction nucleotides: 5. The CDR3 loop spans 17 amino acids. Study-level results: Excluded: some indistinguishable V segments such as TRBV6-2 and TRBV6-3.

The sample holds one count of this clone. Its antigen is not known. Among the donors, all were healthy bone marrow donors. The primer mix had 60 Vbeta and 13 Jbeta primers. Profiled with immunoSEQ multiplex PCR; TCRdb holds only in-frame clones, not every one. This sample has about 210,000 clones, with almost 80% found just once. Sequencing was performed on PBMCs. The clonotype originates from a male donor in good health and CMV-seronegative. The chain links TRBV4-3 to TRBJ1-5, with TRBD1 identical over 11 bases. In DNA form, the CDR3 reads TGCGCCAGCAGCCAAGATATCGGGGACAGGGGGAATCAGCCCCAGCATTTT. This encodes CASSQDIGDRGNQPQHF.